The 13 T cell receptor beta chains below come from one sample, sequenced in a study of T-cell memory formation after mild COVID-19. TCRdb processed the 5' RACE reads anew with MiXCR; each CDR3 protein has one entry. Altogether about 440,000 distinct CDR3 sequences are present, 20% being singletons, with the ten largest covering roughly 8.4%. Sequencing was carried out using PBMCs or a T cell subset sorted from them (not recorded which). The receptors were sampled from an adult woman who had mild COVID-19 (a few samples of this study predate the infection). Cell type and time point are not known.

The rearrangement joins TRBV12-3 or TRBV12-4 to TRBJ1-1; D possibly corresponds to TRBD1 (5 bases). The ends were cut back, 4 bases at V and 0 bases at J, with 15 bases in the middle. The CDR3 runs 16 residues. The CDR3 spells CASSSNWGNMNTEAFF. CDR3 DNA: TGTGCCAGCAGTTCAAATTGGGGGAACATGAACACTGAAGCTTTCTTT.

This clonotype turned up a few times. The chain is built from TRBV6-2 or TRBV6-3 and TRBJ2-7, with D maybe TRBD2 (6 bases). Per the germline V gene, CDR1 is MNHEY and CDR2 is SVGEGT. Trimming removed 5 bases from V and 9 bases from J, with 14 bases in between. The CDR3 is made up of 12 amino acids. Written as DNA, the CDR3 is TGTGCCAGCAGTCGGGGGTCAGATTCGCAGTACTTC. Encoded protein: CASSRGSDSQYF.

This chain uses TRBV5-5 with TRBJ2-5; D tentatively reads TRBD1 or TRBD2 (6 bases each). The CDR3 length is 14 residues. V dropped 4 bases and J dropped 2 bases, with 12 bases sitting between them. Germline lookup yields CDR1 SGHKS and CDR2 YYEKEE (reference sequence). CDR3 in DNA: TGTGCCAGCAGCCCTAGGGGGGTTCAAGAGACCCAGTACTTC. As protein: CASSPRGVQETQYF.

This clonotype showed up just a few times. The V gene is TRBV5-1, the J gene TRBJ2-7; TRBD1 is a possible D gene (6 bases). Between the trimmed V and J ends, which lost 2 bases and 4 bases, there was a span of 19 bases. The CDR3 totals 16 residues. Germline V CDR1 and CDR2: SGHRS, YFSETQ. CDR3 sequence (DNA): TGCGCCAGCAGCTTTGAGGGGGTGTTGTTGGGATACGAGCAGTACTTC. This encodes CASSFEGVLLGYEQYF.

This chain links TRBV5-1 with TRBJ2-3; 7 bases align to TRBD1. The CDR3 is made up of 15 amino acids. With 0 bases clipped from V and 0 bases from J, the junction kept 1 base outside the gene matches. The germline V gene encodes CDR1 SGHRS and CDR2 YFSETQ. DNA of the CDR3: TGCGCCAGCAGCTTGGACAGGGGTAGCACAGATACGCAGTATTTT. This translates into CASSLDRGSTDTQYF.

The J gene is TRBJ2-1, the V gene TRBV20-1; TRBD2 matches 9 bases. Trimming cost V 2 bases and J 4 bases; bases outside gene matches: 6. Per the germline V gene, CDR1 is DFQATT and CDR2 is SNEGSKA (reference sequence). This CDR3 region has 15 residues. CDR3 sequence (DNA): TGCAGTGCTAGATTGCCTAGCGGGACGTACAATGAGCAGTTCTTC. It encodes CSARLPSGTYNEQFF.

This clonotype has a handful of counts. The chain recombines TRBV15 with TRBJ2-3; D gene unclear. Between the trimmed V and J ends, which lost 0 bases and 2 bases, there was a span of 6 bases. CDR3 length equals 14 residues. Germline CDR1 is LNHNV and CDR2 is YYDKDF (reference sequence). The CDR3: CATSRDRTTDTQYF. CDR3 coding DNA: TGTGCCACCAGCAGAGATAGGACCACAGATACGCAGTATTTT.

CDR3 DNA sequence: TGTGCCAGCAGGCCAGGCCCAGACCCTGAAGCTTTCTTT. Protein product: CASRPGPDPEAFF. The gene calls are TRBV12-3 or TRBV12-4 and TRBJ1-1, with D hard to call. V lost 6 bases and J lost 6, with 14 bases in between. The CDR3 has 13 amino acids.

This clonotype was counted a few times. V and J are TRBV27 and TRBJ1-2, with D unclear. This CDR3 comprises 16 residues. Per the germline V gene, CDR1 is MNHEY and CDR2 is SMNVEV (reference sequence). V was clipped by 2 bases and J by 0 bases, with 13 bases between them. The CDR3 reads CASSLNSQLANYGYTF. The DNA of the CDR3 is TGTGCCAGCAGTTTAAACTCCCAGTTAGCTAACTATGGCTACACCTTC.

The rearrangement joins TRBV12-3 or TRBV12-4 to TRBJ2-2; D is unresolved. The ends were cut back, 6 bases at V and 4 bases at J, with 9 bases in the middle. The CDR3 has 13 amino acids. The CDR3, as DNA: TGTGCCAGCAGGACCGCGAGCACCGGGGAGCTGTTTTTT. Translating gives CASRTASTGELFF.

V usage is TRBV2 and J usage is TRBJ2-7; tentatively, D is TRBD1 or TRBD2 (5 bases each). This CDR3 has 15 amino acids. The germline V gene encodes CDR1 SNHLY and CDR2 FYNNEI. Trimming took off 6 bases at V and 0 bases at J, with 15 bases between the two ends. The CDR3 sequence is CASRAGTSSSYEQYF. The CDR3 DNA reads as TGTGCCAGCAGGGCCGGGACGTCCAGCTCCTACGAGCAGTACTTC.

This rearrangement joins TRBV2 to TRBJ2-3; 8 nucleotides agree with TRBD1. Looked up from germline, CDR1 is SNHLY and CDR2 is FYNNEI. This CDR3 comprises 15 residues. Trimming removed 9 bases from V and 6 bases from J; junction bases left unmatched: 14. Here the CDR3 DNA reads TGTGCCAGTACGCTGGGACAGGTTCTTCGGGATACGCAGTATTTT. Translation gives CASTLGQVLRDTQYF.

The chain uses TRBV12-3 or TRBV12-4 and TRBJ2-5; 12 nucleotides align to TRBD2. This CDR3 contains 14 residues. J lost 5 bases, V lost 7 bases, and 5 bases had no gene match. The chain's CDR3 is CASNLAGGPETQYF. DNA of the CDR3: TGTGCCAGCAACCTAGCGGGAGGGCCGGAGACCCAGTACTTC.